This T cell receptor beta chain was found in a study of blood T cell repertoires in COVID-19. Study-level information: Nucleic acid was either cDNA or gDNA, and it came from T cells, B-cell-depleted T cells, or PBMCs.

The CDR3 is 15 amino acids. Germline V gives CDR1 SGHTA, CDR2 FQGNSA. V dropped 6 bases and J dropped 1; count of bases not matched to a gene: 9. Authors' data handling: Scientists estimated how many nucleated cells there were by amplifying reference gene primers. Only in-frame clones appear in the TCRdb table, and some are missing; sequencing was by immunoSEQ multiplex PCR. The DNA was the basis for D and trimming; V, J and clone size are from that table. There are about 97,000 clones in the sample; approximately 82% occur only once, and 10% lies in the top ten. Sequenced: peripheral blood. The receptor's source is a man in his 70s with acute or convalescent COVID-19. The chain recombines TRBV7-2 with TRBJ2-7; TRBD1 matches 7 bases. Here the CDR3 reads CASSPHRDRSYEQYF. For the CDR3, the DNA is TGTGCCAGCAGTCCTCACCGGGACAGATCCTACGAGCAGTACTTC. Drawing the rest from reference TRBV7-2 and TRBJ2-7, the complete variable domain is GAGVSQSPSNKVTEKGKDVELRCDPISGHTALYWYRQSLGQGLEFLIYFQGNSAPDKSGLPSDRFSAERTGGSVSTLTIQRTQQEDSAVYLCASSPHRDRSYEQYFGPGTRLTVT.